This TCR beta chain was profiled in a study of blood T cell repertoires in COVID-19. About the research overall: T cells, B-cell-depleted T cells, or PBMCs supplied cDNA or gDNA.

Seattle's cohort entered during active infection and was followed longitudinally. The CDR3 consists of 18 residues. The germline gives CDR1 SGHDN, CDR2 FVKESK. Trimming took off 4 bases at V and 0 bases at J, with 21 bases between the two ends. Some clones are missing from TCRdb's copy, which holds only in-frame ones; the method was immunoSEQ multiplex PCR. In the table there are about 190,000 clones, about 87% of which are singletons. The rearrangement links TRBV14 to TRBJ2-5; tentatively, D is TRBD2 (5 bases). The sample comprised peripheral blood. This receptor was identified in a woman in her 70s with COVID-19, enrolled during active disease. For the CDR3, the DNA is TGTGCCAGCAGCCGAACCGCCGATACGGGGTCCTACCAAGAGACCCAGTACTTC. As protein: CASSRTADTGSYQETQYF.